The 22 T cell receptor beta chains presented below share a single source sample, sequenced in a study of early T cells in non-severe SARS-CoV-2 infection. TCRdb analysed the 5' RACE reads with MiXCR anew, one entry per CDR3 protein. This table holds roughly 45,000 distinct CDR3 sequences, about 6% found once. Sequences were derived from whole blood, sampled at baseline. The source is an adult who was a healthcare worker with PCR-confirmed SARS-CoV-2 infection or an uninfected control (not recorded which).

In its sample, this clonotype was seen many times. The V call is TRBV19, the J call TRBJ2-6; D might be TRBD2 (5 bases). The CDR3 totals 17 residues. V dropped 5 bases and J dropped 0 bases, with 14 bases sitting between them. The germline gives CDR1 LNHDA, CDR2 SQIVND (reference sequence). CDR3 in DNA: TGTGCCAGTAGTTTCGACGGGGTGAGCTCTGGGGCCAACGTCCTGACTTTC. Translating gives CASSFDGVSSGANVLTF.

The table lists this clonotype with many counts. This sequence joins TRBV5-6 and TRBJ2-3, with TRBD1 matching over 7 bases. The CDR3 loop spans 16 amino acids. V lost 4 bases to trimming and J lost 2 bases; unmatched junction nucleotides: 10. Germline loops: CDR1 SGHDT, CDR2 YYEEEE. CDR3 loop: CASSPATGRNTDTQYF. CDR3 nucleotide sequence: TGTGCCAGCAGCCCAGCGACAGGGCGGAACACAGATACGCAGTATTTT.

This clonotype occurred many times. This sequence joins TRBV5-1 and TRBJ2-1, with 10 bases identical to TRBD2. This CDR3 has 15 residues. J gave up 7 bases and V 5 bases, and 9 bases lay outside the gene matches. Germline CDR1 is SGHRS and CDR2 is YFSETQ. The CDR3 sequence: CASRGASGSQNEQFF. CDR3 bases: TGCGCCAGCAGGGGCGCTAGCGGGAGCCAGAATGAGCAGTTCTTC.

The table lists this clonotype with many counts. The chain uses TRBV12-3 or TRBV12-4 and TRBJ1-1, with a tentative D call TRBD1 (6 bases). The CDR3 loop spans 14 amino acids. V was trimmed by 2 bases and J by 6 bases, leaving 13 bases between them. CDR3 residues: CASSLQSGGSEAFF. As DNA, the CDR3 is TGTGCCAGCAGTTTACAATCGGGGGGCTCTGAAGCTTTCTTT.

This clonotype was found many times. The chain employs TRBV6-1 and TRBJ2-3, with a weak D call TRBD1 (7 bases). V lost 1 base and J lost 8, with 16 bases in between. The CDR3 totals 15 residues. CDR1 is MNHNS, CDR2 SASEGT, per germline. Written as DNA, the CDR3 is TGTGCCAGCAGTGAAGTCCCCCAGGGGGGCGTTACGCAGTATTTT. It is translated as CASSEVPQGGVTQYF.

This clonotype was counted a few times. This chain links TRBV7-2 with TRBJ2-1; D gene uncertain. CDR1 is SGHTA and CDR2 is FQGNSA in the germline V gene. With 5 bases removed from V and 2 bases from J, the gap between germline ends came to 7 bases. This CDR3 is 13 amino acids long. The CDR3 nucleotides are TGTGCCAGCAGCCCCCCCCCCTACAATGAGCAGTTCTTC. This gives the protein CASSPPPYNEQFF.

This rearrangement joins TRBV12-5 to TRBJ2-5; 10 bases map to TRBD1. The CDR3 extends over 14 amino acids. The germline V gene has CDR1 LGHNT and CDR2 FRNRAP. The V segment lost 6 bases and the J segment 5 bases; nucleotides outside the gene matches: 6. CDR3 coding DNA: TGTGCTAGTGGCAAAGGGACAGGGGATGAGACCCAGTACTTC. Protein sequence: CASGKGTGDETQYF.

This clonotype was seen at least ten times. The chain carries TRBV5-1 and TRBJ2-2; 10 nucleotides align to TRBD2. This CDR3 is built from 21 residues. Germline loops: CDR1 SGHRS, CDR2 YFSETQ. The junction had 24 bases not matched to a gene; V was cut back by 6 bases and J by 4 bases. The CDR3 nucleotides read TGCGCCAGCACCTTCCCTCCCGGGGCGCATCAGCGGGAGGGCTCCACCGGGGAGCTGTTTTTT. Translating it yields CASTFPPGAHQREGSTGELFF. The whole variable domain, remainder taken from reference TRBV5-1 and TRBJ2-2, is KAGVTQTPRYLIKTRGQQVTLSCSPISGHRSVSWYQQTPGQGLQFLFEYFSETQRNKGNFPGRFSGRQFSNSRSEMNVSTLELGDSALYLCASTFPPGAHQREGSTGELFFGEGSRLTVL.

This clonotype was seen at least ten times. In nucleotides, the CDR3 is TGTGCCAGCAGCTTTGGTTCTGGGACCGGGACCCAGTACTTC. Protein: CASSFGSGTGTQYF. This chain uses TRBV7-9 with TRBJ2-5; either TRBD1 or TRBD2 may fit D (5 bases each). CDR3 length: 14 amino acids. V lost 3 bases to trimming and J lost 7 bases, with 15 bases between them. Germline assignment: CDR1 SEHNR and CDR2 FQNEAQ (reference sequence). Together with reference TRBV7-9 and TRBJ2-5, the CDR3 gives the full variable domain: DTGVSQNPRHKITKRGQNVTFRCDPISEHNRLYWYRQTLGQGPEFLTYFQNEAQLEKSRLLSDRFSAERPKGSFSTLEIQRTEQGDSAMYLCASSFGSGTGTQYFGPGTRLLVL.

Ten or more counts support this clonotype. The V and J genes are TRBV12-3 or TRBV12-4 and TRBJ1-6, with D unresolved. Between the trimmed V and J ends, which lost 6 bases and 7 bases, there was a span of 19 bases. The CDR3 consists of 16 residues. CDR3 coding DNA: TGTGCCAGCAGCACCGTTGGACCCTCAGGCAATTCACCCCTCCACTTT. It encodes CASSTVGPSGNSPLHF.

This clonotype was observed at least ten times. The V and J genes are TRBV2 and TRBJ2-3; possibly TRBD2 for D (5 bases). This CDR3 is 14 amino acids long. CDR1 is SNHLY, CDR2 FYNNEI, per germline. V was clipped by 6 bases and J by 0 bases, with 10 bases between them. CDR3 in DNA: TGTGCCAGCAGCGGCGGGTCTAGCACAGATACGCAGTATTTT. Protein: CASSGGSSTDTQYF.

The chain has TRBV4-2 and TRBJ1-2; D possibly corresponds to TRBD1 (6 bases). The CDR3 extends over 16 amino acids. Trimming shortened V by 2 bases and J by 2 bases, and 15 bases separated the two germline ends. Germline assignment: CDR1 LGHNA and CDR2 YNFKEQ. The CDR3 nucleotides are TGTGCCAGCAGCCAACCAGGACAGACATTAAACTATGGCTACACCTTC. It yields the protein CASSQPGQTLNYGYTF.

There are many counts of this clonotype. The chain has TRBV3-1 and TRBJ2-3; D unclear. The ends were cut back, 4 bases at V and 2 bases at J, with 7 bases in the middle. CDR1 is LGHDT and CDR2 is YNNKEL in the germline V gene (reference sequence). This CDR3 contains 13 residues. CDR3: CASSPMLTDTQYF. CDR3 bases: TGTGCCAGCAGCCCCATGCTCACAGATACGCAGTATTTT.

This clonotype is medium-sized by share. The V call is TRBV4-3, the J call TRBJ2-1; D uncertain. This CDR3 has 13 amino acids. V dropped 0 bases and J dropped 9 bases, with 9 bases sitting between them. CDR1 is LGHNA, CDR2 YSLEER, per germline. This CDR3 reads CASSQDWCCEQFF. Here the CDR3 DNA reads TGCGCCAGCAGCCAAGATTGGTGCTGTGAGCAGTTCTTC.

This clonotype showed up many times. The chain is built from TRBV6-6 and TRBJ1-2; 8 nucleotides line up with TRBD1. The germline V gene has CDR1 MNHNY and CDR2 SVGAGI (reference sequence). V shed 2 bases, J shed 6 bases, and the junction held 2 bases outside the gene matches. This CDR3 region has 13 residues. The CDR3 DNA sequence: TGTGCCAGCAGTTACCAGGGGGCGCATGGCTACACCTTC. Translating it yields CASSYQGAHGYTF.

There are many counts of this clonotype. V is TRBV6-2 or TRBV6-3 and J is TRBJ2-7; TRBD2 is a possible D gene (5 bases). CDR3 length: 15 amino acids. V was trimmed by 0 bases and J by 6 bases, leaving 15 bases between them. The germline V gene encodes CDR1 MNHEY and CDR2 SVGEGT. CDR3 sequence reads: CASSYSSAGTPEQYF. CDR3 DNA: TGTGCCAGCAGTTACTCGAGTGCGGGTACCCCCGAGCAGTACTTC.

This clonotype came up many times. The rearrangement links TRBV27 to TRBJ2-1, with D unclear. Trimming stripped 6 bases from V and 9 bases from J, with 15 bases between. Germline CDR1 is MNHEY and CDR2 is SMNVEV (reference sequence). The CDR3 is 13 residues long. CDR3 loop: CASRPQDPPEQFF. The CDR3 region has the DNA TGTGCCAGCAGACCCCAGGACCCACCTGAGCAGTTCTTC.

This clonotype was picked up many times. The J gene is TRBJ2-1, the V gene TRBV5-4; TRBD2 matches 9 bases. The CDR3 loop spans 16 amino acids. Losses at the gene ends were 4 bases for V and 0 bases for J; bases not matched to a gene: 5. The V gene's germline CDR1 is SGHNT and CDR2 YYREEE (reference sequence). The CDR3 nucleotides are TGTGCCAGCAGCCGACTAGCGGTTAGCTCCTACAATGAGCAGTTCTTC. Its protein product is CASSRLAVSSYNEQFF.

The V and J genes are TRBV12-5 and TRBJ1-2; 7 nucleotides agree with TRBD1. Germline CDR1 and CDR2: LGHNT and FRNRAP. The trim removed 5 bases at V and 12 bases at J, leaving 12 bases unmatched. The CDR3 spans 13 residues. CDR3: CASGNLGQSVHTF. CDR3 bases: TGTGCTAGTGGTAACCTGGGACAGTCGGTCCACACCTTC.

This clonotype came up many times. This chain connects TRBV6-4 to TRBJ2-1, with D perhaps TRBD2 (6 bases). CDR1 and CDR2 from the germline V gene are MRHNA and SNTAGT. The CDR3 is made up of 14 amino acids. With 5 bases removed from V and 4 bases from J, the gap between germline ends came to 12 bases. Written as DNA, the CDR3 is TGTGCCAGCAGTAACCGACTAGATTACAATGAGCAGTTCTTC. This encodes CASSNRLDYNEQFF.

This clonotype was picked up a small number of times. The chain combines TRBV28 with TRBJ1-2; D gene ambiguous. CDR1 and CDR2 (germline): MDHEN, SYDVKM. V was cut by 5 bases and J by 4 bases, with 14 bases left in between. The CDR3 spans 14 residues. CDR3 residues: CASSQSAATYGYTF. In nucleotides, the CDR3 is TGTGCCAGCAGTCAATCGGCAGCTACCTATGGCTACACCTTC.

This clonotype is medium-sized. The CDR3 loop reads CASSFRGGTEAFF. For the CDR3, the DNA is TGTGCCAGCAGTTTTAGGGGGGGAACTGAAGCTTTCTTT. The rearrangement joins TRBV27 to TRBJ1-1; D possibly corresponds to TRBD1 (6 bases). Germline assignment: CDR1 MNHEY and CDR2 SMNVEV (reference sequence). The V and J ends lost 3 bases and 5 bases respectively, with 10 bases between them. The CDR3 extends over 13 amino acids.